This T cell receptor beta chain was captured in a study of blood T cell repertoires in COVID-19. Study overall: The study drew acute and convalescent COVID-19 samples from the United States, Italy and Spain. Sample material is recorded as cDNA or gDNA derived from T cells, B-cell-depleted T cells, or PBMCs.

This clone showed up just once. In the original workflow: Researchers report that nucleated cell counts were estimated from reference gene primer amplification. The data were produced by immunoSEQ multiplex PCR, yet TCRdb's version contains in-frame clones alone and is incomplete. V and J calls and clone size are given by that table; D and trimming were obtained from the DNA. The sample includes around 360,000 clones, around 87% of them seen just once. Sample: PBMCs or T cells enriched from blood (not recorded which). This receptor was obtained from a man aged 40-55 years in a cohort exposed to, infected with or recovered from COVID-19 (not recorded which).

DNA for the CDR3: TGTGCCACCAGTGATGCCACACACGCTCGGGGCACCGGGGAGCTGTTTTTT. Its protein product is CATSDATHARGTGELFF. V and J are TRBV24-1 and TRBJ2-2, with TRBD2 as a possible D gene (5 bases). Germline values: CDR1 KGHDR, CDR2 SFDVKD. With 3 bases removed from V and 4 bases from J, the gap between germline ends came to 17 bases. The CDR3 extends over 17 amino acids.